One sample yielded the 9 T cell receptor beta chains listed below, sequenced in a study of T cells in Graves' hyperthyroidism and ophthalmopathy. Amplification of TCR beta CDR3 regions used RNA as the template. An initial round of RT-PCR targeting the TCR CDR3 relied on the HTBI primer set. Each CDR3 protein gets one entry after TCRdb re-called the multiplex PCR reads with MiXCR. The sample carries 500,000 to 600,000 distinct CDR3 sequences, around 46% recorded once. Sequencing input: peripheral blood or thyroid tissue (not recorded which). These receptors originate from a woman in her late teens or twenties with Graves' hyperthyroidism.

V is TRBV15 and J is TRBJ1-2; D remains ambiguous. The CDR3 has 14 residues. V lost 0 bases and J 4 bases, leaving 9 bases between the germline ends. Germline V lookup: CDR1 LNHNV, CDR2 YYDKDF (reference sequence). CDR3 in DNA: TGTGCCACCAGCAGAGAAGTTGATGGCTATGGCTACACCTTC. Residues: CATSREVDGYGYTF.

The chain links TRBV7-9 to TRBJ2-3; 10 bases align to TRBD2. Germline V gene sequence: CDR1 SEHNR, CDR2 FQNEAQ (reference sequence). V lost 8 bases and J lost 1; bases outside the gene matches: 6. The CDR3 runs 15 residues. The CDR3 nucleotides read TGTGCCAGCGGCGATACTAGCGGGGGCACAGATACGCAGTATTTT. Translating it yields CASGDTSGGTDTQYF.

The V call is TRBV30, the J call TRBJ1-2, with D tentatively TRBD1 (6 bases). This CDR3 region has 16 residues. Germline V CDR1 and CDR2: GTSNPN, SVGIG (reference sequence). The ends were cut back, 0 bases at V and 5 bases at J, with 19 bases in the middle. For the CDR3, the DNA is TGTGCCTGGAGTGTATCTCTCGGCAGGGGTAGTTATGGCTACACCTTC. Translation: CAWSVSLGRGSYGYTF.

The rearrangement uses TRBV5-1 and TRBJ2-7; D might be TRBD1 or TRBD2, each matching 5 bases. V was pared by 0 bases and J by 1 base, with 14 bases between. The CDR3 extends over 16 amino acids. The germline CDR1 and CDR2 sequences are SGHRS and YFSETQ. The CDR3 loop is CASSLALGETSYEQYF. The CDR3 DNA reads TGCGCCAGCAGCTTGGCCCTGGGGGAAACGTCCTACGAGCAGTACTTC.

This clonotype was seen ten or more times. The chain recombines TRBV12-3 or TRBV12-4 with TRBJ2-2; 7 bases agree with TRBD1. V was pared by 1 base and J by 5 bases, with 7 bases of the junction left unmatched. The CDR3 spans 16 residues. DNA of the CDR3: TGTGCCAGCAGTTTAGGGGCAGGGGGATGGACCGGGGAGCTGTTTTTT. Its protein product is CASSLGAGGWTGELFF.

This clonotype was observed a few times. The J gene is TRBJ2-7, the V gene TRBV30; 11 bases are a match to TRBD2. CDR3 length equals 13 residues. Germline V gene lookup returns CDR1 GTSNPN and CDR2 SVGIG (reference sequence). J gave up 6 bases and V 7 bases, and 8 bases lay outside the gene matches. As DNA, the CDR3 is TGTGCCTCAATAGCGGGAGGGCTCACCGAGCAGTACTTC. It is translated as CASIAGGLTEQYF.

The chain employs TRBV9 and TRBJ1-1; D is unclear. Germline CDR1 and CDR2: SGDLS and YYNGEE. The CDR3 has 15 amino acids. The V end lost 2 bases, the J end lost 1 base, and 12 bases lay between the germline ends. Here the CDR3 reads CASSVALGGNTEAFF. Written as DNA, the CDR3 is TGTGCCAGCAGCGTGGCCCTGGGAGGGAACACTGAAGCTTTCTTT.

This clonotype was seen repeatedly, ten times or more. The J gene is TRBJ1-1, the V gene TRBV29-1; no firm D call. This CDR3 is built from 13 residues. The germline gives CDR1 SQVTM, CDR2 ANQGSEA. V dropped 6 bases and J dropped 0 bases, with 11 bases sitting between them. DNA of the CDR3: TGCAGCGTGTGCCCCCGCTTGAACACTGAAGCTTTCTTT. Translated: CSVCPRLNTEAFF.

This chain uses TRBV29-1 with TRBJ1-3, with TRBD1 matching 10 bases. Trimming took 6 bases from V and 2 from J; bases not matched to a gene: 4. CDR1 and CDR2 (germline): SQVTM, ANQGSEA. CDR3 length equals 14 residues. DNA of the CDR3: TGCAGCGTCATCGGGACAGGGGCTGGAAACACCATATATTTT. Translation: CSVIGTGAGNTIYF.